A single sample gave rise to the 12 T cell receptor beta chains below, sequenced in a study of blood T cell repertoires in COVID-19 (dated by TCRdb to about 2020). The protocol used for the library was the immunoSEQ multiplex PCR assay. Sourced from immuneACCESS, this table was stored by TCRdb with only in-frame sequences that have V and J called. A share of the clones is absent; for the studies checked, an unresolved V gene accounts for under half, and the remainder has no known explanation. Here the sample has around 230,000 clones; about nine tenths occur a single time. Roughly 2.3% of the sample is held by the ten biggest clonotypes. Sequenced input: peripheral blood. The receptors originated from a man aged 25 to 45 who had recovered from COVID-19.

The chain is built from TRBV7-2 and TRBJ2-7, with TRBD2 as a possible D gene (5 bases). Trimming removed 1 base at V and 0 bases at J, with 13 bases between. Germline CDR1 is SGHTA and CDR2 is FQGNSA. The CDR3 is 16 amino acids. The chain's CDR3 is CASSLVGVGVSYEQYF. In DNA form, the CDR3 reads TGTGCCAGCAGCTTAGTCGGGGTAGGAGTCTCCTACGAGCAGTACTTC.

This chain joins TRBV6-5 and TRBJ2-7, with 8 nucleotides matching TRBD2. This CDR3 region has 13 residues. Germline assignment: CDR1 MNHEY and CDR2 SVGAGI. J lost 9 bases, V lost 6 bases, and 10 bases had no gene match. The CDR3 here is CASRSLPGGRQYF. As DNA, the CDR3 is TGTGCCAGCAGGTCCCTGCCGGGGGGGCGGCAGTACTTC.

V usage is TRBV19 and J usage is TRBJ2-7, with 8 bases aligning to TRBD1. Per germline, CDR1 LNHDA and CDR2 SQIVND (reference sequence). This CDR3 has 14 residues. Trimming at V came to 6 bases and at J to 2 bases, leaving 6 bases not matched to a gene. CDR3 region: CASSTGGNTYEQYF. The CDR3 region has the DNA TGTGCCAGTAGCACAGGGGGAAATACCTACGAGCAGTACTTC.

The chain couples TRBV9 to TRBJ2-3, with D possibly TRBD2 on 7 matching bases. The CDR3 totals 16 residues. V was clipped by 2 bases and J by 1 base, with 14 bases between them. Germline assignment: CDR1 SGDLS and CDR2 YYNGEE. The CDR3 sequence: CASSVNTGGGTDTQYF. The CDR3 DNA is TGTGCCAGCAGCGTTAATACGGGGGGCGGCACAGATACGCAGTATTTT.

The V gene is TRBV11-3, the J gene TRBJ1-1, with D perhaps matching TRBD1 (5 bases). This CDR3 is built from 13 residues. Germline V gene lookup returns CDR1 SGHNT and CDR2 YENEEA. V was clipped by 4 bases and J by 1 base, with 7 bases between them. CDR3 sequence reads: CASSSTGNTEAFF. The DNA of the CDR3 is TGTGCCAGCAGCTCCACAGGGAACACTGAAGCTTTCTTT.

V is TRBV19 and J is TRBJ2-5; perhaps TRBD1 as D (6 bases). This CDR3 is built from 14 residues. Germline-derived CDR1 and CDR2 are LNHDA and SQIVND (reference sequence). V lost 6 bases and J 3 bases, leaving 14 bases between the germline ends. CDR3 DNA: TGTGCCAGTAGAACCAGGGACATAGAAGAGACCCAGTACTTC. This encodes CASRTRDIEETQYF.

The rearrangement uses TRBV5-1 and TRBJ1-2; 9 bases align to TRBD1. Germline lookup yields CDR1 SGHRS and CDR2 YFSETQ. Losses at the gene ends were 5 bases for V and 8 bases for J; bases not matched to a gene: 10. The CDR3 is 14 residues long. The CDR3 region has the DNA TGCGCCAGCAGTTGGGGACAGGGAGGGGACGGCTACACCTTC. Protein sequence: CASSWGQGGDGYTF.

The V call is TRBV4-1, the J call TRBJ1-1; D remains unclear. The V gene's germline CDR1 is MGHRA and CDR2 YSYEKL. CDR3 length: 16 residues. The V end lost 0 bases, the J end lost 5 bases, and 16 bases lay between the germline ends. The CDR3, as DNA: TGCGCCAGCAGCCAAGATCTGAGGGCAGGTGGGACTGAAGCTTTCTTT. Protein sequence: CASSQDLRAGGTEAFF.

V and J are TRBV6-6 and TRBJ2-7; D tentatively reads TRBD1 or TRBD2 (6 bases each). V lost 5 bases, J lost 3 bases, and 23 bases lay in between. The germline V gene encodes CDR1 MNHNY and CDR2 SVGAGI (reference sequence). The CDR3 runs 17 residues. The DNA of the CDR3 is TGTGCCAGCAGTCGGGGGATACCGGGACAACAAAACTACGAGCAGTACTTC. It yields the protein CASSRGIPGQQNYEQYF.

This clone was counted at least ten times. The V call is TRBV18, the J call TRBJ1-1; no clear D gene. The V end lost 2 bases, the J end lost 0 bases, and 16 bases lay between the germline ends. The CDR3 totals 17 residues. From germline, CDR1 is KGHSH and CDR2 LQKENI. CDR3 loop: CASSPRSESPMNTEAFF. The CDR3 nucleotides are TGTGCCAGCTCACCAAGGAGCGAGTCCCCGATGAACACTGAAGCTTTCTTT. Supplemented by reference TRBV18 and TRBJ1-1, the full variable domain reads NAGVMQNPRHLVRRRGQEARLRCSPMKGHSHVYWYRQLPEEGLKFMVYLQKENIIDESGMPKERFSAEFPKEGPSILRIQQVVRGDSAAYFCASSPRSESPMNTEAFFGQGTRLTVV.

This sequence joins TRBV7-9 and TRBJ2-7; D perhaps matches TRBD1 (5 bases). The CDR3 is 14 amino acids. V lost 7 bases, J lost 6 bases, and 19 bases lay in between. Germline CDR1 SEHNR, CDR2 FQNEAQ (reference sequence). Here the CDR3 reads CASTHLRQGGEQYF. CDR3 coding DNA: TGTGCCAGCACCCACCTACGGCAGGGCGGCGAGCAGTACTTC.

This rearrangement joins TRBV5-8 to TRBJ1-2; D uncertain. CDR1 is SGHTS, CDR2 YDEGEE, per germline. The CDR3 spans 12 residues. Trimming left V 3 bases short and J 4 bases short, with 7 bases between. The CDR3 DNA reads TGTGCCAGCAGCTCGTCGGGCTATGGCTACACCTTC. Encoded protein: CASSSSGYGYTF.